The TCR beta chain under discussion was sequenced for a study of human T cells and chemical hapten exposure. Study-level information: The study traced per-sample TCR yield variation mainly to small differences in pooled library volumes.

This clonotype was observed many times. Its antigen is not identified. Unfractionated whole blood was the source from which total RNA was extracted. The CDR3 consists of 15 residues. Germline lookup yields CDR1 MNHEY and CDR2 SMNVEV (reference sequence). V was trimmed by 0 bases and J by 3 bases, leaving 12 bases between them. Study observations and caveats: No shift was seen in TCRs above 1 in 1000 frequency with DPC sensitization.

In the library, unique molecular identifiers were attached to individual cDNA molecules. Authors' processing steps: From about 22,000 to 700,000 TCRs were found per sample, with a median of 95,638. Using its own MiXCR run on the 5' RACE reads, TCRdb lists one record per CDR3 protein. TCRdb, not the authors, supplied the V and J calls. Counted here are about 140,000 distinct CDR3 sequences, about 4% occurring once; the ten biggest clones make up under 1.5%. This sequence joins TRBV27 and TRBJ2-7; the D gene is possibly TRBD1 (5 bases). The sequence came from a female donor in good health. Here the CDR3 reads CASSLSGARVYEQYF. The CDR3 DNA sequence: TGTGCCAGCAGTTTATCAGGGGCAAGGGTCTACGAGCAGTACTTC.